Listed here are 20 T cell receptor beta chains from one sample, sequenced in a study of PD-L1 blockade in urothelial cancer. Repertoires were generated with immunoSEQ multiplex PCR, while TCRdb's copy carries only in-frame clones and drops some. The profile covers about 45,000 clones, with about 88% appearing a single time and more than 20% taken by the ten largest. Indicated time point: pretreatment peripheral blood. The source material was PBMCs, sampled around atezolizumab (anti-PD-L1) treatment. These receptor sequences come from a donor over 35 with urothelial cancer.

This chain joins TRBV19 and TRBJ2-2; D perhaps matches TRBD1 (7 bases). V was trimmed by 6 bases and J by 4 bases, leaving 15 bases between them. CDR1 LNHDA and CDR2 SQIVND come from the germline V gene (reference sequence). The CDR3 runs to 15 residues. CDR3 DNA sequence: TGTGCCAGTAGCCGCGCGGGACAGATCACCGGGGAGCTGTTTTTT. It specifies CASSRAGQITGELFF.

The chain couples TRBV25-1 to TRBJ2-3, with D possibly being TRBD1 (5 bases). V was trimmed by 2 bases and J by 5 bases, leaving 11 bases between them. Germline CDR1 and CDR2: MGHDK and SYGVNS. This CDR3 has 14 residues. CDR3 amino acids: CASSEVGRGDTQYF. Written as DNA, the CDR3 is TGTGCCAGCAGTGAAGTGGGGCGCGGAGATACGCAGTATTTT.

This chain uses TRBV18 with TRBJ2-7, with 9 bases identical to TRBD1. The germline V gene encodes CDR1 KGHSH and CDR2 LQKENI. The CDR3 has 15 residues. With 2 bases clipped from V and 3 bases from J, the junction kept 5 bases outside the gene matches. CDR3 in DNA: TGTGCCAGCTCACCAGCCGGGACAGGGCACTACGAGCAGTACTTC. Its protein product is CASSPAGTGHYEQYF.

A single count supports this clone. The chain's CDR3 is CASSEREGRWDTQYF. In DNA form, the CDR3 reads TGTGCCAGCAGTGAAAGGGAGGGCAGATGGGATACGCAGTATTTT. The rearrangement uses TRBV7-8 and TRBJ2-3, with 7 bases identical to TRBD2. The CDR3 contains 15 residues. The V and J ends lost 6 bases and 6 bases, in that order; junction bases with no gene match: 12. Germline V gene lookup returns CDR1 SGHVS and CDR2 FQNEAQ. Full variable domain (missing parts from reference TRBV7-8 and TRBJ2-3): GAGVSQSPRYKVAKRGQDVALRCDPISGHVSLFWYQQALGQGPEFLTYFQNEAQLDKSGLPSDRFFAERPEGSVSTLKIQRTQQEDSAVYLCASSEREGRWDTQYFGPGTRLTVL.

The V gene is TRBV5-1, the J gene TRBJ2-5; D is perhaps TRBD1 (6 bases). Germline assignment: CDR1 SGHRS and CDR2 YFSETQ. V dropped 3 bases and J dropped 5 bases, with 14 bases sitting between them. This CDR3 comprises 14 residues. The CDR3 sequence: CASSYLDRLETQYF. CDR3 bases: TGCGCCAGCAGCTACCTCGACAGGCTTGAGACCCAGTACTTC.

V usage is TRBV10-3 and J usage is TRBJ2-7, with TRBD1 as a possible D gene (6 bases). Germline lookup yields CDR1 ENHRY and CDR2 SYGVKD. The length of the CDR3 is 13 residues. Trimming cost V 4 bases and J 7 bases, with 14 bases left between them. The DNA for the CDR3 is TGTGCCATCAGTGCCATCGGACAGCAAGAGCAGTACTTC. It specifies CAISAIGQQEQYF.

This clone was observed a single time. The chain uses TRBV9 and TRBJ2-1; 11 nucleotides agree with TRBD2. This CDR3 comprises 16 residues. CDR1 and CDR2 (germline): SGDLS, YYNGEE. J lost 2 bases, V lost 0 bases, and 1 base had no gene match. The CDR3 region has the DNA TGTGCCAGCAGCGTAGGGGGACTAGCGGCCTACAATGAGCAGTTCTTC. Translation: CASSVGGLAAYNEQFF. Full variable domain (outside the CDR3, taken from reference TRBV9 and TRBJ2-1): DSGVTQTPKHLITATGQRVTLRCSPRSGDLSVYWYQQSLDQGLQFLIQYYNGEERAKGNILERFSAQQFPDLHSELNLSSLELGDSALYFCASSVGGLAAYNEQFFGPGTRLTVL.

The chain carries TRBV5-8 and TRBJ1-5, with TRBD1 matching 9 bases. Germline V gives CDR1 SGHTS, CDR2 YDEGEE. V was clipped by 0 bases and J by 6 bases; unmatched bases: 7. The length of the CDR3 is 16 residues. The CDR3 nucleotides read TGTGCCAGCAGCTTGGCCGGGGGGACAGGGTTTCAGCCCCAGCATTTT. Amino acid sequence: CASSLAGGTGFQPQHF.

This clone came up a few times. V is TRBV27 and J is TRBJ1-2; D unresolved. The CDR3 consists of 12 residues. Per the germline V gene, CDR1 is MNHEY and CDR2 is SMNVEV (reference sequence). V lost 8 bases to trimming and J lost 4 bases, with 11 bases between them. The CDR3 bases are TGTGCCAGCCGGGAACCAGGCTATGGCTACACCTTC. It translates to CASREPGYGYTF.

The genes are TRBV5-1 and TRBJ1-3, with TRBD1 matching 7 bases. CDR1 is SGHRS and CDR2 is YFSETQ in the germline V gene. This CDR3 is built from 14 residues. With V trimmed by 0 bases and J by 4 bases, 1 base remained unmatched. The CDR3 DNA reads TGCGCCAGCAGCTTGGCGGGACAGGGAAACACCATATATTTT. Its protein is CASSLAGQGNTIYF.

The rearrangement uses TRBV30 and TRBJ2-7; a possible D gene is TRBD2 (5 bases). This CDR3 is built from 12 residues. Trimming took 4 bases from V and 5 from J, leaving 12 bases between them. Germline lookup yields CDR1 GTSNPN and CDR2 SVGIG (reference sequence). The CDR3 loop is CAWTTGIHEQYF. CDR3 DNA: TGTGCCTGGACCACGGGGATTCACGAGCAGTACTTC.

CDR3 DNA sequence: TGTGCCAGCAGCTTAGAGACCGGGACCTACGAGCAGTACTTC. It is translated as CASSLETGTYEQYF. This sequence joins TRBV11-3 and TRBJ2-7; maybe TRBD2 (5 bases). There are 14 residues in the CDR3. V lost 0 bases and J 2 bases, leaving 8 bases between the germline ends. Germline assignment: CDR1 SGHNT and CDR2 YENEEA.

The rearrangement joins TRBV7-3 to TRBJ2-1, with a tentative D call TRBD2 (5 bases). In germline, CDR1 is SGHTA, CDR2 FQGTGA. CDR3 length: 15 residues. V was shortened by 3 bases and J by 7 bases, with 16 bases between the two germline ends. CDR3 protein: CASSLWSGLGNEQFF. CDR3 DNA sequence: TGTGCCAGCAGCTTGTGGAGTGGACTGGGGAATGAGCAGTTCTTC.

The chain employs TRBV19 and TRBJ2-5; D not certain. The CDR3 extends over 14 amino acids. Between the trimmed V and J ends, which lost 1 base and 4 bases, there was a span of 10 bases. Germline CDR1 and CDR2: LNHDA and SQIVND (reference sequence). In DNA form, the CDR3 reads TGTGCCAGTAGTATAGTTTCCCCGGGAGAGACCCAGTACTTC. Encoded protein: CASSIVSPGETQYF.

The chain recombines TRBV28 with TRBJ2-3; 12 bases agree with TRBD2. The length of the CDR3 is 17 residues. Germline V CDR1 and CDR2: MDHEN, SYDVKM. Losses at the gene ends were 6 bases for V and 0 bases for J; bases not matched to a gene: 7. CDR3 sequence (DNA): TGTGCCAGCAGCACAGGGACTAGCGGGCCGAGCACAGATACGCAGTATTTT. Translating it yields CASSTGTSGPSTDTQYF.

A single count supports this clone. This chain uses TRBV11-3 with TRBJ2-2; D not resolved. Germline V lookup: CDR1 SGHNT, CDR2 YENEEA. The CDR3 length is 13 residues. The V gene lost 5 bases and the J gene lost 4 bases, with 8 bases spanning the gap. CDR3 in amino acids: CASSPLLTGELFF. DNA for the CDR3: TGTGCCAGCAGCCCCCTACTCACCGGGGAGCTGTTTTTT.

The V gene is TRBV30, the J gene TRBJ1-2; D is uncertain. The CDR3 contains 13 residues. V shed 5 bases and J shed 7 bases, with 17 bases lying between them. Germline loops: CDR1 GTSNPN, CDR2 SVGIG (reference sequence). In DNA form, the CDR3 reads TGTGCCTGGGACCCCCACCGGGATGGTGGCTACACCTTC. Translation gives CAWDPHRDGGYTF.

This sequence joins TRBV5-1 and TRBJ2-2; TRBD1 might be the D (6 bases). This CDR3 has 16 amino acids. Trimming took 4 bases from V and 0 from J, leaving 13 bases between them. The germline CDR1 and CDR2 sequences are SGHRS and YFSETQ. Here the CDR3 DNA reads TGCGCCAGCAGCCCGGACAGCCCCACGAACACCGGGGAGCTGTTTTTT. This gives the protein CASSPDSPTNTGELFF.

V and J are TRBV29-1 and TRBJ1-2; D gene uncertain. The germline gives CDR1 SQVTM, CDR2 ANQGSEA. V was cut by 2 bases and J by 0 bases, with 4 bases left in between. This CDR3 is 12 amino acids long. The CDR3 sequence: CSVEQSNYGYTF. In DNA, the CDR3 is TGCAGCGTTGAACAGTCTAACTATGGCTACACCTTC. Complete variable domain (other parts from reference TRBV29-1 and TRBJ1-2): SAVISQKPSRDICQRGTSLTIQCQVDSQVTMMFWYRQQPGQSLTLIATANQGSEATYESGFVIDKFPISRPNLTFSTLTVSNMSPEDSSIYLCSVEQSNYGYTFGSGTRLTVV.

The chain carries TRBV7-3 and TRBJ2-2, with D perhaps TRBD2 (7 bases). The length of the CDR3 is 14 residues. Trimming took 5 bases from V and 5 from J, leaving 12 bases between them. CDR1 and CDR2 from the germline V gene are SGHTA and FQGTGA. The CDR3 coding sequence is TGTGCCAGCAGCGCGGGGGCCCTAACCGGGGAGCTGTTTTTT. It translates to CASSAGALTGELFF. The full variable domain, completed using reference TRBV7-3 and TRBJ2-2, is GAGVSQTPSNKVTEKGKYVELRCDPISGHTALYWYRQSLGQGPEFLIYFQGTGAADDSGLPNDRFFAVRPEGSVSTLKIQRTERGDSAVYLCASSAGALTGELFFGEGSRLTVL.